This TCR beta chain was captured by sequencing in a study of cytomegalovirus exposure and HLA in healthy donors. Study-level findings and limits: An Asian-associated ancestry cluster reportedly showed fewer N-insertions than the approximately 630-donor mean in a later analysis. In a later analysis, most CMV-associated TCR beta chains appeared HLA-restricted.

About this clone itself: What it recognizes is unknown.

With 60 Vbeta and 13 Jbeta primers, the PCR was carried out. Profiled with immunoSEQ multiplex PCR; TCRdb holds only in-frame clones, not every one. The table lists 90,000 to 100,000 clones, roughly 63% of them singletons, with approximately 2.7% in the top ten. This CDR3 comprises 17 residues. CDR1 and CDR2 from the germline V gene are SGHRS and YFSETQ. Between the trimmed V and J ends, which lost 4 bases and 3 bases, there was a span of 20 bases. The chain carries TRBV5-1 and TRBJ1-5; no clear D gene. The receptor's source is a man aged 45-65 years in good health and CMV-seronegative. Sequenced input: PBMCs. CDR3 protein: CASSPGLASPYNQPQHF. The DNA for the CDR3 is TGCGCCAGCAGCCCGGGGTTAGCCAGTCCATACAATCAGCCCCAGCATTTT.